Shown below are 31 T cell receptor beta chains from a single sample sequenced in a study of Ad26.COV2.S vaccination and SARS-CoV-2 variants. Sequencing used immunoSEQ multiplex PCR; TCRdb keeps in-frame clones, though not all of them. The table lists over 100,000 clones, around three quarters of them singletons. Specimen: peripheral blood, collected after recovery from COVID-19. The receptors stem from a human donor who had recovered from COVID-19.

This chain links TRBV5-1 with TRBJ2-2, with D unresolved. Trimming pared 5 bases from V and 1 base from J, leaving 12 bases between. CDR3 length: 15 residues. The germline V gene has CDR1 SGHRS and CDR2 YFSETQ. The CDR3: CASSSTYLNTGELFF. For the CDR3, the DNA is TGCGCCAGCAGTTCCACCTATCTGAACACCGGGGAGCTGTTTTTT. The whole variable domain, filled in from reference TRBV5-1 and TRBJ2-2, reads KAGVTQTPRYLIKTRGQQVTLSCSPISGHRSVSWYQQTPGQGLQFLFEYFSETQRNKGNFPGRFSGRQFSNSRSEMNVSTLELGDSALYLCASSSTYLNTGELFFGEGSRLTVL.

The chain combines TRBV29-1 with TRBJ2-5; perhaps TRBD1 as D (6 bases). This CDR3 is built from 12 residues. Germline loops: CDR1 SQVTM, CDR2 ANQGSEA. V was clipped by 8 bases and J by 3 bases, with 13 bases between them. The CDR3 spells CSIKGGEETQYF. DNA for the CDR3: TGCAGCATAAAAGGGGGAGAAGAGACCCAGTACTTC.

This clone is medium-sized (0.01 to 0.1%) in the sample. This chain connects TRBV2 to TRBJ1-2, with TRBD1 matching over 7 bases. The CDR3 sequence is 13 residues long. V lost 4 bases, J lost 2 bases, and 1 base stayed unmatched. CDR1 and CDR2 from the germline V gene are SNHLY and FYNNEI. This chain's CDR3 is CASSVDRNYGYTF. CDR3 DNA: TGTGCCAGCAGTGTGGACAGGAACTATGGCTACACCTTC. Drawing the rest from reference TRBV2 and TRBJ1-2, the complete variable domain is EPEVTQTPSHQVTQMGQEVILRCVPISNHLYFYWYRQILGQKVEFLVSFYNNEISEKSEIFDDQFSVERPDGSNFTLKIRSTKLEDSAMYFCASSVDRNYGYTFGSGTRLTVV.

The V and J genes are TRBV30 and TRBJ2-1; 10 bases are a match to TRBD2. Trimming removed 3 bases from V and 4 bases from J; junction bases left unmatched: 3. The CDR3 is made up of 14 amino acids. Germline CDR1 and CDR2: GTSNPN and SVGIG (reference sequence). This CDR3 is CAWRPSGGYNEQFF. In nucleotides, the CDR3 is TGTGCCTGGAGGCCTAGCGGGGGTTACAATGAGCAGTTCTTC.

The CDR3 DNA reads as TGTGCCAGTAGAGAGGGGTCTGGGGCCAACGTCCTGACTTTC. It translates to CASREGSGANVLTF. The chain combines TRBV19 with TRBJ2-6; possibly TRBD1 or TRBD2 for D (5 bases each). The length of the CDR3 is 14 residues. Trimming left V 6 bases short and J 1 base short, with 7 bases between. Germline V gene data show CDR1 as LNHDA and CDR2 as SQIVND (reference sequence). The entire variable domain, with the rest obtained from reference TRBV19 and TRBJ2-6, is as follows: DGGITQSPKYLFRKEGQNVTLSCEQNLNHDAMYWYRQDPGQGLRLIYYSQIVNDFQKGDIAEGYSVSREKKESFPLTVTSAQKNPTAFYLCASREGSGANVLTFGAGSRLTVL.

In its sample, this clone was seen once. The chain employs TRBV10-2 and TRBJ2-2, with 7 bases matching TRBD1. The V segment lost 6 bases and the J segment 7 bases; nucleotides outside the gene matches: 8. Germline CDR1 reads WSHSY; CDR2 reads SAAADI. This CDR3 is built from 14 residues. The DNA for the CDR3 is TGCGCCAGCAGGACCACAGGGGCGGGCGGGGAGCTGTTTTTT. This gives the protein CASRTTGAGGELFF.

This rearrangement joins TRBV13 to TRBJ2-7; D gene unclear. The CDR3 is made up of 13 amino acids. From germline, CDR1 is PRHDT and CDR2 FYEKMQ (reference sequence). V was shortened by 5 bases and J by 2 bases, with 10 bases between the two germline ends. The CDR3, as DNA: TGTGCCAGCAGCCTCCCGAATACCTACGAGCAGTACTTC. This translates into CASSLPNTYEQYF.

V is TRBV5-1 and J is TRBJ2-3; unclear D gene. Germline-derived CDR1 and CDR2 are SGHRS and YFSETQ. The V end was cut by 0 bases, the J end by 4 bases, with 3 bases between. The CDR3 contains 12 residues. In DNA, the CDR3 is TGCGCCAGCAGCTTGGGAGCAGATACGCAGTATTTT. Translating gives CASSLGADTQYF.

V is TRBV2 and J is TRBJ2-1; D is perhaps TRBD2 (6 bases). Looked up from germline, CDR1 is SNHLY and CDR2 is FYNNEI. This CDR3 is built from 15 residues. Trimming pared 4 bases from V and 2 bases from J, leaving 12 bases between. CDR3 protein: CASSVGTATYNEQFF. CDR3 nucleotides: TGTGCCAGCAGTGTCGGGACTGCAACCTACAATGAGCAGTTCTTC.

This chain links TRBV19 with TRBJ1-5; possibly TRBD1 for D (6 bases). This CDR3 comprises 13 residues. Germline V gene lookup returns CDR1 LNHDA and CDR2 SQIVND (reference sequence). Trimming removed 11 bases at V and 6 bases at J, with 17 bases between. The CDR3 DNA follows: TGTGCCTCCAGGGGAGGGTTGGGTCAGCCCCAGCATTTT. Amino acids: CASRGGLGQPQHF.

The chain recombines TRBV10-3 with TRBJ2-7; weak D call: TRBD1 (5 bases). Germline V gene lookup returns CDR1 ENHRY and CDR2 SYGVKD. Trimming stripped 0 bases from V and 2 bases from J, with 11 bases between. This CDR3 has 15 amino acids. The CDR3: CAISESGQGTYEQYF. The DNA for the CDR3 is TGTGCCATCAGTGAGTCGGGTCAGGGCACCTACGAGCAGTACTTC.

V is TRBV6-5 and J is TRBJ1-5; D uncertain. CDR3 length equals 15 residues. The ends were cut back, 6 bases at V and 0 bases at J, with 12 bases in the middle. Germline assignment: CDR1 MNHEY and CDR2 SVGAGI. The CDR3 DNA sequence: TGTGCCAGCAGACGGTCCTCATTTAGCAATCAGCCCCAGCATTTT. Translation gives CASRRSSFSNQPQHF.

Only one count was recorded for this clone. This chain connects TRBV6-1 to TRBJ1-5; 10 bases map to TRBD1. The J segment lost 1 base and the V segment lost 3 bases, leaving 12 bases of the junction unmatched. The CDR3 loop spans 19 amino acids. The germline gives CDR1 MNHNS, CDR2 SASEGT. CDR3 nucleotides: TGTGCCAGCAGTGATTTGTGGGACAGGGGTTGGAGAAGCAATCAGCCCCAGCATTTT. It is translated as CASSDLWDRGWRSNQPQHF.

The rearrangement uses TRBV30 and TRBJ2-7; 13 bases map to TRBD2. This CDR3 has 16 amino acids. The V gene's germline CDR1 is GTSNPN and CDR2 SVGIG (reference sequence). Trimming at V came to 3 bases and at J to 3 bases, leaving 8 bases not matched to a gene. The CDR3 here is CAWRDITSGGVYEQYF. CDR3 DNA sequence: TGTGCCTGGAGAGACATTACTAGCGGGGGGGTCTACGAGCAGTACTTC. Drawing the rest from reference TRBV30 and TRBJ2-7, the complete variable domain is SQTIHQWPATLVQPVGSPLSLECTVEGTSNPNLYWYRQAAGRGLQLLFYSVGIGQISSEVPQNLSASRPQDRQFILSSKKLLLSDSGFYLCAWRDITSGGVYEQYFGPGTRLTVT.

In DNA form, the CDR3 reads TGTGCCAGCAGCCCACAGGGCGGCGGCTACACCTTC. As protein: CASSPQGGGYTF. V gene TRBV5-5 combines with J gene TRBJ1-2; perhaps TRBD1 as D (6 bases). Trimming stripped 4 bases from V and 8 bases from J, with 12 bases between. The CDR3 covers 12 residues. Germline CDR1 and CDR2: SGHKS and YYEKEE (reference sequence). The full variable domain, in which reference TRBV5-5 and TRBJ1-2 provide the parts outside the CDR3, is DAGVTQSPTHLIKTRGQQVTLRCSPISGHKSVSWYQQVLGQGPQFIFQYYEKEERGRGNFPDRFSARQFPNYSSELNVNALLLGDSALYLCASSPQGGGYTFGSGTRLTVV.

This rearrangement joins TRBV9 to TRBJ2-3; no reliable D call. The CDR3 consists of 14 residues. Deletions cut 1 base from V and 1 base from J, with 7 bases between. Germline CDR1 reads SGDLS; CDR2 reads YYNGEE. The CDR3 reads CASSVSWGTDTQYF. In nucleotides, the CDR3 is TGTGCCAGCAGCGTATCGTGGGGCACAGATACGCAGTATTTT.

The gene calls are TRBV2 and TRBJ2-1; 8 bases fit TRBD1. The J segment lost 4 bases and the V segment lost 4 bases, leaving 6 bases of the junction unmatched. The CDR3 totals 15 residues. Looked up from germline, CDR1 is SNHLY and CDR2 is FYNNEI. The CDR3 loop is CASSASGQVYNEQFF. Here the CDR3 DNA reads TGTGCCAGCAGTGCCTCGGGACAGGTGTACAATGAGCAGTTCTTC.

The rearrangement links TRBV3-1 (or the pseudogene TRBV3-2) to TRBJ2-5; no clear D. Germline values: CDR1 LGHDT, CDR2 YNNKEL (reference sequence). The CDR3 loop spans 11 amino acids. Trimming left V 4 bases short and J 9 bases short, with 9 bases between. CDR3 in DNA: TGTGCCAGCAGCCTAGAGTGGGCCCAGTACTTC. Its translation is CASSLEWAQYF.

The gene calls are TRBV5-1 and TRBJ1-1, with unresolved D. In germline, CDR1 is SGHRS, CDR2 YFSETQ. This CDR3 has 13 amino acids. The V end lost 0 bases, the J end lost 1 base, and 4 bases lay between the germline ends. CDR3 in amino acids: CASSLEGNTEAFF. CDR3 DNA: TGCGCCAGCAGCTTGGAGGGGAACACTGAAGCTTTCTTT.

The chain carries TRBV5-6 and TRBJ2-3, with D possibly matching TRBD2 (7 bases). Deletions cut 2 bases from V and 3 bases from J, with 10 bases between. Germline-derived CDR1 and CDR2 are SGHDT and YYEEEE. The CDR3 is 14 amino acids. The CDR3 protein is CASSFKGGTDTQYF. The CDR3 DNA is TGTGCCAGCAGCTTCAAGGGGGGGACAGATACGCAGTATTTT.

The V gene is TRBV15, the J gene TRBJ2-2; the D gene is possibly TRBD1 (5 bases). The germline V gene has CDR1 LNHNV and CDR2 YYDKDF (reference sequence). The V and J ends lost 1 base and 5 bases respectively, with 11 bases between them. The CDR3 runs to 15 residues. The CDR3 loop reads CATSRGRDRTGELFF. Here the CDR3 DNA reads TGTGCCACCAGCAGAGGCAGGGATAGGACCGGGGAGCTGTTTTTT.

The rearrangement uses TRBV5-1 and TRBJ1-6; maybe TRBD1 (6 bases). This CDR3 is built from 16 residues. V gave up 3 bases and J gave up 7 bases, with 17 bases separating them. Germline V lookup: CDR1 SGHRS, CDR2 YFSETQ. CDR3 sequence (DNA): TGCGCCAGCAGCTCGGACAGCGTTCTGGGGAATTCACCCCTCCACTTT. Amino acid sequence: CASSSDSVLGNSPLHF.

The V call is TRBV10-3, the J call TRBJ2-1; maybe TRBD1 (5 bases). The CDR3 is 14 residues long. Germline CDR1 and CDR2: ENHRY and SYGVKD. The V and J ends lost 0 bases and 15 bases respectively, with 18 bases between them. DNA of the CDR3: TGTGCCATCAGTGAGTCCAACATCAGGGCTTTTCCGTTCTTC. It specifies CAISESNIRAFPFF.

The chain recombines TRBV6-5 with TRBJ1-5; D might be TRBD1 (5 bases). Germline-derived CDR1 and CDR2 are MNHEY and SVGAGI. The CDR3 is 15 residues long. Trimming cost V 0 bases and J 9 bases, with 15 bases left between them. CDR3 loop: CASSYSHREGTPQHF. The CDR3 DNA follows: TGTGCCAGCAGTTACTCGCATCGAGAGGGGACGCCCCAGCATTTT.

The rearrangement links TRBV5-1 to TRBJ2-1; D is unresolved. The ends were cut back, 0 bases at V and 0 bases at J, with 7 bases in the middle. The germline V gene encodes CDR1 SGHRS and CDR2 YFSETQ. The CDR3 has 15 residues. CDR3 sequence: CASSLVRSSYNEQFF. For the CDR3, the DNA is TGCGCCAGCAGCTTGGTCCGGAGCTCCTACAATGAGCAGTTCTTC.

This clone was seen a handful of times. The chain links TRBV2 to TRBJ1-3, with no clear D. CDR1 and CDR2 from the germline V gene are SNHLY and FYNNEI. V shed 4 bases and J shed 0 bases, with 16 bases lying between them. The CDR3 covers 17 residues. CDR3 loop: CASSGGVGVPSGNTIYF. Here the CDR3 DNA reads TGTGCCAGCAGTGGGGGTGTAGGAGTCCCCTCTGGAAACACCATATATTTT.

The chain combines TRBV9 with TRBJ1-6, with D hard to call. Germline V gene sequence: CDR1 SGDLS, CDR2 YYNGEE. The CDR3 has 15 residues. V was pared by 0 bases and J by 7 bases, with 11 bases between. CDR3 bases: TGTGCCAGCAGCGTAGGGGAGGTACAAAATTCACCCCTCCACTTT. It translates to CASSVGEVQNSPLHF.

The rearrangement uses TRBV5-4 and TRBJ2-2, with TRBD1 as a possible D gene (6 bases). The length of the CDR3 is 15 residues. CDR1 is SGHNT, CDR2 YYREEE, per germline (reference sequence). Trimming took 4 bases from V and 1 from J, leaving 11 bases between them. DNA for the CDR3: TGTGCCAGCAGCCGAGAGACAGGGAACACCGGGGAGCTGTTTTTT. This encodes CASSRETGNTGELFF.

This chain links TRBV5-1 with TRBJ2-2; 7 bases map to TRBD1. Germline loops: CDR1 SGHRS, CDR2 YFSETQ. V lost 3 bases to trimming and J lost 7 bases; unmatched junction nucleotides: 9. The CDR3 spans 15 residues. The CDR3 is CASSSGTVGFGELFF. The CDR3 nucleotides read TGCGCCAGCAGCTCCGGGACAGTCGGGTTCGGGGAGCTGTTTTTT.

The chain recombines TRBV5-4 with TRBJ2-1, with 10 bases aligning to TRBD2. J lost 5 bases, V lost 2 bases, and 4 bases had no gene match. The CDR3 runs to 15 residues. Germline-derived CDR1 and CDR2 are SGHNT and YYREEE (reference sequence). The CDR3 DNA reads as TGTGCCAGCAGCTTCCAACTAGCGGGGAACAATGAGCAGTTCTTC. It translates to CASSFQLAGNNEQFF. Drawing the rest from reference TRBV5-4 and TRBJ2-1, the complete variable domain is ETGVTQSPTHLIKTRGQQVTLRCSSQSGHNTVSWYQQALGQGPQFIFQYYREEENGRGNFPPRFSGLQFPNYSSELNVNALELDDSALYLCASSFQLAGNNEQFFGPGTRLTVL.

The rearrangement uses TRBV2 and TRBJ2-3; D might be TRBD1 (5 bases). CDR1 SNHLY and CDR2 FYNNEI come from the germline V gene. V dropped 6 bases and J dropped 0 bases, with 19 bases sitting between them. There are 17 residues in the CDR3. CDR3 sequence reads: CASSGPDSFFSTDTQYF. The CDR3 DNA reads as TGTGCCAGCAGCGGCCCTGACAGTTTTTTTAGCACAGATACGCAGTATTTT.